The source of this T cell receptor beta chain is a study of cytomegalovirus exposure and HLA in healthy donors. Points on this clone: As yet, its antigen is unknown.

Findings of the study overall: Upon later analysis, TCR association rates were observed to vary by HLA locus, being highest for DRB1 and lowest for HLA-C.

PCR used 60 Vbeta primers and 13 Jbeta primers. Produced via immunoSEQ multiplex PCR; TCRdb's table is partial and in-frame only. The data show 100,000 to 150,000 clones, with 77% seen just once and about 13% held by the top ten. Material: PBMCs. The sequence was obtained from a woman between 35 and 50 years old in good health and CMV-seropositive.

DNA of the CDR3: TGTGCCAGCAGCTCTTCGGTTCCCGAGCAGTACTTC. Translating it yields CASSSSVPEQYF. The chain joins TRBV28 to TRBJ2-7; the D is unclear. Per the germline V gene, CDR1 is MDHEN and CDR2 is SYDVKM. Deletions cut 6 bases from V and 6 bases from J, with 12 bases between. This CDR3 is built from 12 residues.